This T cell receptor beta chain was observed in a study of cytomegalovirus exposure and HLA in healthy donors. Study conclusions and caveats: It was confirmed in vitro that a few of the CMV-associated chains were specific for CMV antigens.

60 Vbeta and 13 Jbeta primers were used in PCR. Method: immunoSEQ multiplex PCR; TCRdb's copy keeps in-frame clones and lacks some. This repertoire shows 85,000 to 100,000 clones, 65% to 85% found once; its top ten account for roughly 3%. The CDR3 contains 15 residues. Germline V gene lookup returns CDR1 SGHTA and CDR2 FQGNSA. V shed 5 bases and J 8 bases; nucleotides not matched to a gene: 9. Regarding this clone: Its target is not known.

Donors were nominally healthy when sampled, though unrecorded immune exposures were likely. The chain uses TRBV7-2 and TRBJ1-4, with 9 bases fitting TRBD1. The sequenced material came from PBMCs. The source of this sequence is a man between 40 and 49 years old in good health and CMV-seronegative. The CDR3 DNA sequence: TGTGCCAGCAGCCTTCGGACAGGGGTTGGCGAAAAACTGTTTTTT. The encoded protein is CASSLRTGVGEKLFF.